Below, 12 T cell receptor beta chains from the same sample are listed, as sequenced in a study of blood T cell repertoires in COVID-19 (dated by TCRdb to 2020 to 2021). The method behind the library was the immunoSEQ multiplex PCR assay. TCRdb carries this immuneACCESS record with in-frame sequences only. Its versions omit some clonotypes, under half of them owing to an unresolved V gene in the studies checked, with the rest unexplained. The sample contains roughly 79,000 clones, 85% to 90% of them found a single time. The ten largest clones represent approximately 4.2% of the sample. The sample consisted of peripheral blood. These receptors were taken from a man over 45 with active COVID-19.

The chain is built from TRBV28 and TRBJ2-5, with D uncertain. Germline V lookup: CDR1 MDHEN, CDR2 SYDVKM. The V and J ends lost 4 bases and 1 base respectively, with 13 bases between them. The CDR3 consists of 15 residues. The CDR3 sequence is CASSSSWALQETQYF. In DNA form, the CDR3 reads TGTGCCAGCAGTTCCTCCTGGGCGCTCCAAGAGACCCAGTACTTC.

CDR3 loop: CASSFGRGFEAFF. The CDR3 region has the DNA TGTGCCAGCAGCTTCGGGAGGGGCTTTGAAGCTTTCTTT. The chain combines TRBV7-9 with TRBJ1-1, with D possibly matching TRBD1 (5 bases). V was clipped by 3 bases and J by 7 bases, with 12 bases between them. There are 13 residues in the CDR3. The V gene's germline CDR1 is SEHNR and CDR2 FQNEAQ (reference sequence).

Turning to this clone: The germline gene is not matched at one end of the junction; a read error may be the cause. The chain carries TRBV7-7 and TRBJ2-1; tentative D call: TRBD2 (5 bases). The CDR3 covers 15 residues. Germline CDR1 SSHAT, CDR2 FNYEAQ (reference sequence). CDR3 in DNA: TGTGCTAGCAGCATTCATAGGACGGGATACAATGAGCAGTTCTTC. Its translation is CASSIHRTGYNEQFF.

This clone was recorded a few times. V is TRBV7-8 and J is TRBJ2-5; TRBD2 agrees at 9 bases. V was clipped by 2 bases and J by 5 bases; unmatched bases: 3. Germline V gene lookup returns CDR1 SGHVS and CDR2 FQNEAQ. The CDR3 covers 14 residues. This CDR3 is CASSLSSGGETQYF. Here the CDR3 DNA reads TGTGCCAGCAGCTTAAGTAGCGGGGGTGAGACCCAGTACTTC.

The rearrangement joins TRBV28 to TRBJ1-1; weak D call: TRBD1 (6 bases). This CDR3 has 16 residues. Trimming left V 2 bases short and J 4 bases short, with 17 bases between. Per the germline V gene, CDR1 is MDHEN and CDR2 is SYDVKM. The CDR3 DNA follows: TGTGCCAGCAGTTTAATTGGCCAGGGGCGTAGCACTGAAGCTTTCTTT. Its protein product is CASSLIGQGRSTEAFF. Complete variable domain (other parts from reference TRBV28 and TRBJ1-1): DVKVTQSSRYLVKRTGEKVFLECVQDMDHENMFWYRQDPGLGLRLIYFSYDVKMKEKGDIPEGYSVSREKKERFSLILESASTNQTSMYLCASSLIGQGRSTEAFFGQGTRLTVV.

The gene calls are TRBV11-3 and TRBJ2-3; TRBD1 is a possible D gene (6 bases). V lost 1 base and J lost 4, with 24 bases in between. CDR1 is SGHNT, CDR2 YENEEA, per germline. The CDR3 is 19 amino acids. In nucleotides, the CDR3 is TGTGCCAGCAGCTTAGCTCCAAATCTGGGCAGGGGTGGAGCAGATACGCAGTATTTT. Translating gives CASSLAPNLGRGGADTQYF.

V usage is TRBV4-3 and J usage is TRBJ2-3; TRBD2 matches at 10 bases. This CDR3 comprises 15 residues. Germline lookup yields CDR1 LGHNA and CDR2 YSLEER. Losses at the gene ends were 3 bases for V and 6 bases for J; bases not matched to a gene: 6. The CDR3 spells CASSHTSGARDTQYF. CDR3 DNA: TGCGCCAGCAGCCACACTAGCGGGGCGAGGGATACGCAGTATTTT.

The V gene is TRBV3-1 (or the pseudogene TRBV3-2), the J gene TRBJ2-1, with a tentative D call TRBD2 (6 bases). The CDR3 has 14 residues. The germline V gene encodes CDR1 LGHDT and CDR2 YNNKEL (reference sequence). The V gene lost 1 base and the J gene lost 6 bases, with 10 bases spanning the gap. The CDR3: CASSQGGGFNEQFF. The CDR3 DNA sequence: TGTGCCAGCAGCCAAGGCGGAGGGTTCAATGAGCAGTTCTTC.

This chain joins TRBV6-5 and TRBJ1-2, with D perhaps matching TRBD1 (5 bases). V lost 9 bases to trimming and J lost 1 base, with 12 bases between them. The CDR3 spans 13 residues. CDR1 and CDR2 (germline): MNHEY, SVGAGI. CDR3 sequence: CASTGQINYGYTF. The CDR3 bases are TGTGCCAGTACTGGACAAATTAACTATGGCTACACCTTC.

CDR3 DNA sequence: TGTGCCAGCAGCTACGGACAGGGCCCAACCTACGAGCAGTACTTC. It encodes CASSYGQGPTYEQYF. This sequence joins TRBV7-6 and TRBJ2-7, with 8 bases fitting TRBD1. Unmatched junction bases numbered 7, after V lost 4 bases and J lost 2 bases. This CDR3 has 15 residues. Germline V CDR1 and CDR2: SGHVS, FNYEAQ.

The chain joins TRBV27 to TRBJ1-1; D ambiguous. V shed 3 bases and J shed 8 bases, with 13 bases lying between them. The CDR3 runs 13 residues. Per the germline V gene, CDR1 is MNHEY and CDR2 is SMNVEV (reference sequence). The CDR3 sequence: CASSFGGYGEAFF. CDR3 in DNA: TGTGCCAGCAGTTTTGGAGGGTACGGAGAAGCTTTCTTT.

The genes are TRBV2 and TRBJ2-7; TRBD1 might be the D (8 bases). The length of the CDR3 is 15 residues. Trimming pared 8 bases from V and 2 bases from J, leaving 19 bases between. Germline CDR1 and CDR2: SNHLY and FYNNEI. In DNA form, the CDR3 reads TGTGCCAGCCGGTACAGGGGGGGAACAACCTACGAGCAGTACTTC. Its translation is CASRYRGGTTYEQYF. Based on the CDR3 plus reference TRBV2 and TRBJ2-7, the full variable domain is EPEVTQTPSHQVTQMGQEVILRCVPISNHLYFYWYRQILGQKVEFLVSFYNNEISEKSEIFDDQFSVERPDGSNFTLKIRSTKLEDSAMYFCASRYRGGTTYEQYFGPGTRLTVT.